This T cell receptor (beta chain) is drawn from a study of post-analysis software for immune sequencing data. Overall study results and limits: Normalized Chao1 diversity was significantly reduced in patients versus controls.

Tagging with unique molecular identifiers was a feature of the TCR beta cDNA libraries. Starting from roughly 1 to 10 million T cells, the study yielded roughly 0.5 million cDNA molecules. TCRdb recomputed calls from the PCR reads with MiXCR, one row per CDR3 protein. Here the sample spans under 200,000 distinct CDR3 sequences, under 40% being singletons. Concerning this clonotype: Its specificity is not known.

V dropped 9 bases and J dropped 8 bases, with 13 bases sitting between them. This CDR3 spans 12 amino acids. Germline V gene data show CDR1 as MNHNS and CDR2 as SASEGT. The receptor's source is a girl aged 10 to 17 with multiple sclerosis. This material consisted of blood, taken after autologous hematopoietic stem cell transplantation. The gene calls are TRBV6-1 and TRBJ1-4; D ambiguous. The CDR3 loop reads CASRTDEEKLFF. In nucleotides, the CDR3 is TGTGCCAGTAGGACGGACGAGGAAAAACTGTTTTTT.